The 15 T cell receptor beta chains in this list originate from one sample, sequenced in a study of blood T cell repertoires in COVID-19. Sequencing used immunoSEQ multiplex PCR; TCRdb keeps in-frame clones, though not all of them. The top ten hold about 2% of the sample, which has over 120,000 clones, roughly 79% seen once. The sample was peripheral blood. The receptors originated from an older woman with acute or convalescent COVID-19.

The chain has TRBV30 and TRBJ2-7; 14 nucleotides line up with TRBD2. Germline V CDR1 and CDR2: GTSNPN, SVGIG (reference sequence). After removal of 1 base from V and 0 bases from J, the junction contained 2 bases not matched to a gene. The CDR3 has 16 amino acids. Here the CDR3 DNA reads TGTGCCTGGAGTGGGACTAGCGGGAGGAGCTCCTACGAGCAGTACTTC. Amino acids: CAWSGTSGRSSYEQYF.

This clone turned up a few times. V and J are TRBV5-1 and TRBJ2-1; TRBD2 matches at 10 bases. Unmatched junction bases numbered 4, after V lost 0 bases and J lost 10 bases. CDR3 length equals 14 residues. Looked up from germline, CDR1 is SGHRS and CDR2 is YFSETQ. The CDR3 DNA follows: TGCGCCAGCAGCTTGGCTAGCGGGAGTGAAGAGCAGTTCTTC. Protein product: CASSLASGSEEQFF.

This clone was recorded a few times. This chain links TRBV20-1 with TRBJ2-1, with TRBD2 matching 12 bases. Unmatched junction bases numbered 10, after V lost 3 bases and J lost 10 bases. The CDR3 totals 15 residues. Germline V gene sequence: CDR1 DFQATT, CDR2 SNEGSKA (reference sequence). The CDR3 sequence: CSASRLAGGPREQFF. DNA of the CDR3: TGCAGTGCTAGTAGGCTAGCGGGAGGGCCGAGGGAGCAGTTCTTC.

The J gene is TRBJ2-3, the V gene TRBV5-1; 12 bases are a match to TRBD2. The CDR3 runs 17 residues. V shed 4 bases, J shed 1 base, and the junction held 7 bases outside the gene matches. Germline CDR1 reads SGHRS; CDR2 reads YFSETQ. The chain's CDR3 is CASSPRLAGVGTDTQYF. The DNA for the CDR3 is TGCGCCAGCAGCCCTAGACTAGCGGGAGTGGGCACAGATACGCAGTATTTT.

The chain couples TRBV5-6 to TRBJ2-3; tentative D call: TRBD2 (7 bases). The V end lost 3 bases, the J end lost 4 bases, and 18 bases lay between the germline ends. Germline V gene data show CDR1 as SGHDT and CDR2 as YYEEEE. The CDR3 is made up of 16 amino acids. CDR3 nucleotides: TGTGCCAGCAGCTCCATAGGGGGAGGGATTGCAGATACGCAGTATTTT. Its translation is CASSSIGGGIADTQYF.

The V gene is TRBV5-8, the J gene TRBJ2-1; 12 bases fit TRBD2. After removal of 3 bases from V and 4 bases from J, the junction contained 14 bases not matched to a gene. The length of the CDR3 is 19 residues. Germline V gene sequence: CDR1 SGHTS, CDR2 YDEGEE. The CDR3: CASSYDTLAGGPLYNEQFF. The DNA for the CDR3 is TGTGCCAGCAGCTACGACACCCTAGCGGGAGGGCCTCTGTACAATGAGCAGTTCTTC.

V and J are TRBV30 and TRBJ2-6, with D possibly TRBD2 on 6 matching bases. The CDR3 is 14 residues long. Germline V CDR1 and CDR2: GTSNPN, SVGIG (reference sequence). Deletions cut 1 base from V and 5 bases from J, with 9 bases between. The CDR3 loop reads CAWSGGRRANVLTF. CDR3 bases: TGTGCCTGGAGTGGGGGGAGGCGGGCCAACGTCCTGACTTTC. Supplemented by reference TRBV30 and TRBJ2-6, the full variable domain reads SQTIHQWPATLVQPVGSPLSLECTVEGTSNPNLYWYRQAAGRGLQLLFYSVGIGQISSEVPQNLSASRPQDRQFILSSKKLLLSDSGFYLCAWSGGRRANVLTFGAGSRLTVL.

The chain uses TRBV7-9 and TRBJ2-4, with D maybe TRBD1 (6 bases). This CDR3 comprises 19 residues. Looked up from germline, CDR1 is SEHNR and CDR2 is FQNEAQ (reference sequence). Trimming cost V 1 base and J 0 bases, with 19 bases left between them. CDR3 coding DNA: TGTGCCAGCAGCTTAGGAATGACAGGATCGACTCTAGCCAAAAACATTCAGTACTTC. This encodes CASSLGMTGSTLAKNIQYF. The entire variable domain, with the rest obtained from reference TRBV7-9 and TRBJ2-4, is as follows: DTGVSQNPRHKITKRGQNVTFRCDPISEHNRLYWYRQTLGQGPEFLTYFQNEAQLEKSRLLSDRFSAERPKGSFSTLEIQRTEQGDSAMYLCASSLGMTGSTLAKNIQYFGAGTRLSVL.

The chain is built from TRBV28 and TRBJ1-4; 9 bases align to TRBD1. From germline, CDR1 is MDHEN and CDR2 SYDVKM. The CDR3 extends over 15 amino acids. The V and J ends lost 7 bases and 5 bases, in that order; junction bases with no gene match: 8. The CDR3, as DNA: TGTGCCAGCACCTTCTCCGGGACAGGGAATGAAAAACTGTTTTTT. It translates to CASTFSGTGNEKLFF.

This clone was picked up a small number of times. V usage is TRBV7-2 and J usage is TRBJ1-2; D is perhaps TRBD1 (6 bases). The ends were cut back, 1 base at V and 6 bases at J, with 15 bases in the middle. The length of the CDR3 is 15 residues. Germline V lookup: CDR1 SGHTA, CDR2 FQGNSA. CDR3 in amino acids: CASSLVTRGADGYTF. DNA of the CDR3: TGTGCCAGCAGCTTAGTCACACGGGGGGCGGATGGCTACACCTTC.

This clone was detected ten times or more. The chain links TRBV19 to TRBJ1-2; TRBD1 aligns across 7 bases. Looked up from germline, CDR1 is LNHDA and CDR2 is SQIVND (reference sequence). V shed 5 bases, J shed 7 bases, and the junction held 10 bases outside the gene matches. This CDR3 is 14 amino acids long. For the CDR3, the DNA is TGTGCCAGTAGTCTGACAGGGTATGCATTTGGCTACACCTTC. Protein product: CASSLTGYAFGYTF.

The genes are TRBV12-5 and TRBJ1-2, with a weak D call TRBD1 (6 bases). The V end was cut by 7 bases, the J end by 10 bases, with 19 bases between. The germline CDR1 and CDR2 sequences are LGHNT and FRNRAP. The CDR3 totals 13 residues. The CDR3, as DNA: TGTGCTAGTGCCCTAGGGGGGGCAATATTCTACACCTTC. Translation: CASALGGAIFYTF. Complete variable domain (other parts from reference TRBV12-5 and TRBJ1-2): DARVTQTPRHKVTEMGQEVTMRCQPILGHNTVFWYRQTMMQGLELLAYFRNRAPLDDSGMPKDRFSAEMPDATLATLKIQPSEPRDSAVYFCASALGGAIFYTFGSGTRLTVV.

This chain's CDR3 is CASSPLGAGHTEAFF. CDR3 sequence (DNA): TGTGCCAGCAGCCCCTTAGGCGCGGGACACACTGAAGCTTTCTTT. The rearrangement joins TRBV7-2 to TRBJ1-1; the D gene is possibly TRBD1 (5 bases). The length of the CDR3 is 15 residues. Trimming pared 5 bases from V and 3 bases from J, leaving 16 bases between. Germline CDR1 is SGHTA and CDR2 is FQGNSA.

With regard to this clone: This specimen includes other DNA sequences encoding the same CDR3. The rearrangement uses TRBV12-3 or TRBV12-4 and TRBJ1-5; a possible D gene is TRBD1 (5 bases). The V and J ends lost 2 bases and 5 bases respectively, with 7 bases between them. The CDR3 has 13 residues. In DNA, the CDR3 is TGTGCCAGCAGTTTAAGGGGTTATCAGCCCCAGCATTTT. Translating gives CASSLRGYQPQHF.

A few counts support this clone. V usage is TRBV19 and J usage is TRBJ1-5, with TRBD1 matching 8 bases. CDR1 and CDR2 (germline): LNHDA, SQIVND (reference sequence). The length of the CDR3 is 18 residues. Trimming cost V 6 bases and J 1 base; bases outside gene matches: 14. This CDR3 is CASSHRRQGRGSNQPQHF. The CDR3 DNA follows: TGTGCCAGTAGCCATAGGAGACAGGGGAGAGGGAGCAATCAGCCCCAGCATTTT.